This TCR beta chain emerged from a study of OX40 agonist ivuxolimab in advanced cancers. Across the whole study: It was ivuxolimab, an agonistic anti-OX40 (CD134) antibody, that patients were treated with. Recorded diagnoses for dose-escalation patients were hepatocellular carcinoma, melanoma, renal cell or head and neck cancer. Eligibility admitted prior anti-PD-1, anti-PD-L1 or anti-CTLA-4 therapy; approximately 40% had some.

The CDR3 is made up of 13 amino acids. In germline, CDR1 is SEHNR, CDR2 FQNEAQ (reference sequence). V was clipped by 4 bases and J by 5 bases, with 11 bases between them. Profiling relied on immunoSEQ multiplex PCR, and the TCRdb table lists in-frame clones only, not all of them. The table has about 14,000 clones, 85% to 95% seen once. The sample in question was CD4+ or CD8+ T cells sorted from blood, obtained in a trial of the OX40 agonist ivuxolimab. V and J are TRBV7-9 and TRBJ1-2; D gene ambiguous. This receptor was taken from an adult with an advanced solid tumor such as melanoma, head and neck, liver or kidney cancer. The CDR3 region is CASSYRVDYGYTF. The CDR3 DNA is TGTGCCAGCAGCTACCGGGTCGATTATGGCTACACCTTC.